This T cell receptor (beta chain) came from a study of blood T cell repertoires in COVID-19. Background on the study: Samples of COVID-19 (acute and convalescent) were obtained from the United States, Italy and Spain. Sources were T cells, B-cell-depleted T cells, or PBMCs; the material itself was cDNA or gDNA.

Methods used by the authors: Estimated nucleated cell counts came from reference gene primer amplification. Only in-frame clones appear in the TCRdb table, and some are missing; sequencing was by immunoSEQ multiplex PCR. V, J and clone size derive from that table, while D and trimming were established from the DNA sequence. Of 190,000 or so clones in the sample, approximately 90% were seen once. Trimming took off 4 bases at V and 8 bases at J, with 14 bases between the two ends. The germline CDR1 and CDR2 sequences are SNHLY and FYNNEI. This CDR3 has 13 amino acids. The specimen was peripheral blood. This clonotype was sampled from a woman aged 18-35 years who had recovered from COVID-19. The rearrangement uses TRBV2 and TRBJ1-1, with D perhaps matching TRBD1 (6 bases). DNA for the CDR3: TGTGCCAGCAGTGGGACAGCTTACGGCGAAGCTTTCTTT. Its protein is CASSGTAYGEAFF. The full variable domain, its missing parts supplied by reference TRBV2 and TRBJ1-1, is EPEVTQTPSHQVTQMGQEVILRCVPISNHLYFYWYRQILGQKVEFLVSFYNNEISEKSEIFDDQFSVERPDGSNFTLKIRSTKLEDSAMYFCASSGTAYGEAFFGQGTRLTVV.